Below, 26 T cell receptor beta chains from the same sample are listed, as sequenced in a study of blood T cell repertoires in COVID-19. The table came from immunoSEQ multiplex PCR; TCRdb's copy has only in-frame clones and leaves some out. The table lists just over 650,000 clones, more than 80% of them singletons. Sequencing input: peripheral blood. These receptors all come from a woman under 30 with acute or convalescent COVID-19.

This chain joins TRBV19 and TRBJ2-4; 7 bases match TRBD2. V gave up 5 bases and J gave up 0 bases; unmatched junction bases: 10. CDR1 LNHDA and CDR2 SQIVND come from the germline V gene (reference sequence). The length of the CDR3 is 17 residues. CDR3 loop: CASSPGDYPIAKNIQYF. Here the CDR3 DNA reads TGTGCCAGTAGTCCTGGGGACTACCCTATAGCCAAAAACATTCAGTACTTC.

The J gene is TRBJ2-1, the V gene TRBV5-6; 16 bases fit TRBD2. V shed 4 bases, J shed 9 bases, and the junction held 10 bases outside the gene matches. Germline lookup yields CDR1 SGHDT and CDR2 YYEEEE. The CDR3 is 17 amino acids. This CDR3 is CASSPGTSGGEGGEQFF. The CDR3 nucleotides read TGTGCCAGCAGCCCTGGGACTAGCGGGGGGGAAGGCGGTGAGCAGTTCTTC.

The rearrangement links TRBV24-1 to TRBJ1-6, with unresolved D. The V end was cut by 2 bases, the J end by 7 bases, with 8 bases between. Per germline, CDR1 KGHDR and CDR2 SFDVKD. The CDR3 has 14 residues. The CDR3 bases are TGTGCCACCAGTGATTCCTTCGGGAATTCACCCCTCCACTTT. Translated: CATSDSFGNSPLHF.

The sample holds one count of this clone. The CDR3 sequence is CASAGTGGLDTQYF. The CDR3 DNA reads as TGCGCCAGTGCCGGGACAGGGGGTCTAGATACGCAGTATTTT. The chain links TRBV10-2 to TRBJ2-3, with TRBD1 matching over 11 bases. V gave up 9 bases and J gave up 5 bases; unmatched junction bases: 7. The CDR3 spans 14 residues. Per the germline V gene, CDR1 is WSHSY and CDR2 is SAAADI.

V gene TRBV28 combines with J gene TRBJ2-3, with 7 bases fitting TRBD2. CDR3 length equals 16 residues. The J segment lost 0 bases and the V segment lost 7 bases, leaving 10 bases of the junction unmatched. Germline assignment: CDR1 MDHEN and CDR2 SYDVKM. The CDR3, as DNA: TGTGCCAGCACCCCAATAGCGGGTGGAAGCACAGATACGCAGTATTTT. This encodes CASTPIAGGSTDTQYF.

The chain employs TRBV4-1 and TRBJ1-5, with 7 bases that match TRBD1. The CDR3 extends over 16 amino acids. The germline CDR1 and CDR2 sequences are MGHRA and YSYEKL. The V and J ends lost 3 bases and 11 bases, in that order; junction bases with no gene match: 16. CDR3 in amino acids: CASSQDQGVPLAAQHF. The DNA for the CDR3 is TGCGCCAGCAGCCAGGACCAGGGGGTGCCGTTGGCGGCCCAGCATTTT.

The CDR3 sequence: CASSLNQGQATGELFF. In DNA form, the CDR3 reads TGTGCCAGCTCACTAAATCAGGGGCAGGCGACCGGGGAGCTGTTTTTT. This chain links TRBV18 with TRBJ2-2; possibly TRBD1 for D (6 bases). Germline CDR1 is KGHSH and CDR2 is LQKENI. The CDR3 has 16 amino acids. The V end lost 4 bases, the J end lost 5 bases, and 17 bases lay between the germline ends.

V gene TRBV7-9 combines with J gene TRBJ2-3, with 9 positions matching TRBD1. Trimming took 8 bases from V and 2 from J; bases not matched to a gene: 8. The CDR3 runs to 15 residues. The germline gives CDR1 SEHNR, CDR2 FQNEAQ (reference sequence). DNA for the CDR3: TGTGCCAGCGGGCCCGGGACAGGGCCCACAGATACGCAGTATTTT. It yields the protein CASGPGTGPTDTQYF.

This clone was seen a handful of times. The CDR3 protein is CASSSRDRGRTDTQYF. As DNA, the CDR3 is TGCGCCAGCTCTTCCCGGGACAGGGGCCGCACAGATACGCAGTATTTT. The gene calls are TRBV5-1 and TRBJ2-3; 10 bases are a match to TRBD1. The CDR3 has 16 residues. V dropped 7 bases and J dropped 1; count of bases not matched to a gene: 9. CDR1 and CDR2 (germline): SGHRS, YFSETQ.

The rearrangement uses TRBV19 and TRBJ2-5; D is unresolved. This CDR3 has 14 residues. V was clipped by 3 bases and J by 8 bases, with 16 bases between them. The V gene's germline CDR1 is LNHDA and CDR2 SQIVND (reference sequence). The CDR3 nucleotides read TGTGCCAGTAGTATCTATCCAGTTAGCCGAACCCAGTACTTC. The encoded protein is CASSIYPVSRTQYF.

This clone has a handful of counts. The chain combines TRBV7-3 with TRBJ1-6; D unclear. The CDR3 contains 15 residues. V was shortened by 2 bases and J by 8 bases, with 13 bases between the two germline ends. The V gene's germline CDR1 is SGHTA and CDR2 FQGTGA. CDR3 nucleotides: TGTGCCAGCAGCTTAGGAGCCTCGCGTGATTCACCCCTCCACTTT. Its translation is CASSLGASRDSPLHF.

The J gene is TRBJ2-5, the V gene TRBV3-1 (or the pseudogene TRBV3-2); TRBD2 matches 13 bases. With V trimmed by 4 bases and J by 1 base, 3 bases remained unmatched. Germline V lookup: CDR1 LGHDT, CDR2 YNNKEL (reference sequence). CDR3 length equals 16 residues. The CDR3 sequence is CASSLGTSGAQETQYF. For the CDR3, the DNA is TGTGCCAGCAGCCTGGGGACTAGCGGGGCCCAAGAGACCCAGTACTTC.

The chain is built from TRBV30 and TRBJ2-3, with TRBD1 identical over 7 bases. The CDR3 length is 14 residues. CDR1 is GTSNPN and CDR2 is SVGIG in the germline V gene (reference sequence). The V segment lost 5 bases and the J segment 3 bases; nucleotides outside the gene matches: 8. The CDR3 DNA reads as TGTGCCTGGCAGGGGGTACAGAGTACAGATACGCAGTATTTT. Translated, it gives CAWQGVQSTDTQYF.

This clone was seen a few times. The rearrangement links TRBV5-1 to TRBJ1-1, with unresolved D. The germline CDR1 and CDR2 sequences are SGHRS and YFSETQ. The CDR3 sequence is 13 residues long. The V gene lost 4 bases and the J gene lost 2 bases, with 9 bases spanning the gap. Written as DNA, the CDR3 is TGCGCCAGCAGCACACGGGGTAACACTGAAGCTTTCTTT. Encoded protein: CASSTRGNTEAFF.

This rearrangement joins TRBV18 to TRBJ1-1; D possibly corresponds to TRBD1 (5 bases). V was pared by 1 base and J by 3 bases, with 15 bases between. Germline CDR1 reads KGHSH; CDR2 reads LQKENI. The CDR3 covers 16 residues. Here the CDR3 reads CASSPRAGRPDTEAFF. The CDR3 bases are TGTGCCAGCTCACCACGGGCAGGGAGGCCGGACACTGAAGCTTTCTTT. The full variable domain, completed using reference TRBV18 and TRBJ1-1, is NAGVMQNPRHLVRRRGQEARLRCSPMKGHSHVYWYRQLPEEGLKFMVYLQKENIIDESGMPKERFSAEFPKEGPSILRIQQVVRGDSAAYFCASSPRAGRPDTEAFFGQGTRLTVV.

This clone appeared once. This chain joins TRBV7-9 and TRBJ1-1; the D gene is possibly TRBD1 (6 bases). Trimming pared 3 bases from V and 6 bases from J, leaving 11 bases between. The germline V gene has CDR1 SEHNR and CDR2 FQNEAQ (reference sequence). The CDR3 loop spans 13 amino acids. The CDR3 DNA reads TGTGCCAGCAGCTTCAGGGGTTGGGCTGAAGCTTTCTTT. Translation: CASSFRGWAEAFF.

This chain joins TRBV5-1 and TRBJ1-2, with D perhaps TRBD1 (5 bases). CDR1 is SGHRS and CDR2 is YFSETQ in the germline V gene. Trimming shortened V by 0 bases and J by 0 bases, and 12 bases separated the two germline ends. The CDR3 has 16 residues. CDR3 nucleotides: TGCGCCAGCAGCTTGGTACCAGTGACAGCTAACTATGGCTACACCTTC. Translated, it gives CASSLVPVTANYGYTF.

This chain connects TRBV12-2 to TRBJ1-5; the table's D call, TRBD1, was not checked against the DNA. TRBV12-2 is described as a pseudogene. The CDR3 has 16 amino acids. CDR3 coding DNA: TGTGCAAGTCGCTTTGCAAGGGACAGGCTCTATCAGCCCCAGCATTTT. As protein: CASRFARDRLYQPQHF.

The J gene is TRBJ1-6, the V gene TRBV6-5; 7 positions agree with TRBD1. V dropped 0 bases and J dropped 15; count of bases not matched to a gene: 8. Germline V gene data show CDR1 as MNHEY and CDR2 as SVGAGI. The CDR3 has 14 amino acids. The CDR3 is CASSYSSAGGNLHF. CDR3 in DNA: TGTGCCAGCAGTTACTCCTCGGCAGGGGGTAACCTCCACTTT.

The gene calls are TRBV27 and TRBJ2-3, with D unresolved. Germline loops: CDR1 MNHEY, CDR2 SMNVEV (reference sequence). The CDR3 runs to 13 residues. V lost 6 bases and J lost 9, with 16 bases in between. Written as DNA, the CDR3 is TGTGCCAGCAGAGTCTCCCCCAGAGGAACGCAGTATTTT. This sequence encodes CASRVSPRGTQYF.

The J gene is TRBJ1-1, the V gene TRBV7-6; D possibly corresponds to TRBD1 (6 bases). This CDR3 has 15 residues. Germline loops: CDR1 SGHVS, CDR2 FNYEAQ. Trimming took off 5 bases at V and 2 bases at J, with 15 bases between the two ends. The CDR3 nucleotides are TGTGCCAGCAGCCGACAGGAAATGGTAAACACTGAAGCTTTCTTT. Amino acids: CASSRQEMVNTEAFF.

The chain combines TRBV2 with TRBJ1-1; TRBD1 might be the D (6 bases). CDR1 and CDR2 from the germline V gene are SNHLY and FYNNEI. The CDR3 contains 14 residues. V shed 10 bases and J shed 0 bases, with 15 bases lying between them. The CDR3 reads CATSQGPLNTEAFF. The DNA of the CDR3 is TGTGCCACTTCACAGGGACCCCTGAACACTGAAGCTTTCTTT.

This clone has more than one count but fewer than ten. V is TRBV18 and J is TRBJ1-4; no clear D. The germline CDR1 and CDR2 sequences are KGHSH and LQKENI. V lost 0 bases, J lost 4 bases, and 9 bases lay in between. This CDR3 comprises 15 residues. CDR3 nucleotides: TGTGCCAGCTCACCACCTTGGGGAGATAATGAAAAACTGTTTTTT. Translated: CASSPPWGDNEKLFF.

The chain combines TRBV28 with TRBJ1-1, with 9 bases fitting TRBD1. The CDR3 runs 13 residues. The J segment lost 10 bases and the V segment lost 6 bases, leaving 9 bases of the junction unmatched. Germline assignment: CDR1 MDHEN and CDR2 SYDVKM. The CDR3 nucleotides are TGTGCCAGCAGACCCACAGGGGGCAGATTAGCTTTCTTT. This codes for CASRPTGGRLAFF.

This chain connects TRBV15 to TRBJ2-7; 7 bases are a match to TRBD1. V was pared by 11 bases and J by 2 bases, with 9 bases of the junction left unmatched. The germline V gene encodes CDR1 LNHNV and CDR2 YYDKDF (reference sequence). This CDR3 comprises 13 residues. Here the CDR3 reads CASARDRTYEQYF. In nucleotides, the CDR3 is TGTGCCTCGGCTCGGGACAGAACCTACGAGCAGTACTTC. Supplemented by reference TRBV15 and TRBJ2-7, the full variable domain reads DAMVIQNPRYQVTQFGKPVTLSCSQTLNHNVMYWYQQKSSQAPKLLFHYYDKDFNNEADTPDNFQSRRPNTSFCFLDIRSPGLGDTAMYLCASARDRTYEQYFGPGTRLTVT.

This chain uses TRBV30 with TRBJ1-1, with 9 nucleotides matching TRBD1. Germline loops: CDR1 GTSNPN, CDR2 SVGIG (reference sequence). The ends lost 3 bases at V and 7 bases at J; junction bases unmatched: 6. CDR3 size: 13 residues. The CDR3 here is CAWREDRGSEAFF. The CDR3 DNA is TGTGCCTGGAGGGAGGACAGGGGCAGTGAAGCTTTCTTT.